Shown below are 17 T cell receptor beta chains from a single sample sequenced in a study of control samples from healthy donors and cancer patients. Assay used: immunoSEQ multiplex PCR; TCRdb lists only in-frame clones, some missing. The table shows about 170,000 clones, with over 85% occurring only once. The sequenced sample was blood. The receptor source for this set is an older woman in good health.

Only one count was recorded for this clone. The rearrangement joins TRBV5-1 to TRBJ2-5; 8 bases align to TRBD2. CDR3 length: 15 amino acids. After removal of 4 bases from V and 1 base from J, the junction contained 6 bases not matched to a gene. The germline V gene has CDR1 SGHRS and CDR2 YFSETQ. CDR3 protein: CASSPVAGGQETQYF. CDR3 nucleotides: TGCGCCAGCAGCCCGGTTGCGGGGGGCCAAGAGACCCAGTACTTC.

V is TRBV1 and J is TRBJ2-1; the table's D gene call, TRBD2, was not cross checked with the DNA. TRBV1 is a pseudogene. The CDR3 runs 17 residues. Here the CDR3 DNA reads TGCACCAGCAGCCAAGATCAGAACGGGGGGTCCTACAATGAGCAGTTCTTC. Amino acids: CTSSQDQNGGSYNEQFF.

The rearrangement joins TRBV18 to TRBJ1-5; 10 nucleotides match TRBD1. CDR1 is KGHSH, CDR2 LQKENI, per germline. The V and J ends lost 3 bases and 6 bases, in that order; junction bases with no gene match: 11. This CDR3 comprises 17 residues. The DNA for the CDR3 is TGTGCCAGCTCACCTGGGGACAGGGGATCCGGCGGTCAGCCCCAGCATTTT. Translation: CASSPGDRGSGGQPQHF.

The V gene is TRBV14, the J gene TRBJ1-3, with D unclear. This CDR3 is built from 15 residues. The germline CDR1 and CDR2 sequences are SGHDN and FVKESK. V lost 1 base and J 0 bases, leaving 7 bases between the germline ends. DNA for the CDR3: TGTGCCAGCAGCCAAGCACGGCTCTCTGGAAACACCATATATTTT. Translation gives CASSQARLSGNTIYF.

Regarding this clone: The junction differs from germline at one of its ends, possibly a read error. This chain connects TRBV6-2 or TRBV6-3 to TRBJ1-4, with no clear D. Germline CDR1 is MNHEY and CDR2 is SVGEGT. The CDR3 is made up of 15 amino acids. CDR3 region: CASSNSDIPNEKLFF. In nucleotides, the CDR3 is TGTGCCAGCAGTAACTCCGACATCCCTAATGAAAAACTGTTTTTT.

Of note for this clone: At one boundary the junction diverges from the germline segment, which might be a read error. The rearrangement uses TRBV9 and TRBJ2-5; 11 bases are a match to TRBD2. Germline V gives CDR1 SGDLS, CDR2 YYNGEE. The CDR3 totals 17 residues. The CDR3 nucleotides read TGTGCCGGCAGCGTGGGAGCACTAGCGGGGGTACAAGAGACCCAGTACTTC. Its protein is CAGSVGALAGVQETQYF.

The chain links TRBV9 to TRBJ1-4; unclear D gene. Trimming shortened V by 4 bases and J by 5 bases, and 18 bases separated the two germline ends. The CDR3 length is 16 residues. CDR1 and CDR2 from the germline V gene are SGDLS and YYNGEE. This chain's CDR3 is CASSRTGVLVNEKLFF. CDR3 nucleotides: TGTGCCAGCAGCCGAACCGGGGTGTTGGTGAATGAAAAACTGTTTTTT.

As concerns this clone: Other DNA sequences in this specimen translate into the identical CDR3. This chain connects TRBV5-1 to TRBJ1-1; no reliable D call. V was trimmed by 0 bases and J by 0 bases, leaving 6 bases between them. This CDR3 region has 14 residues. Germline V gene data show CDR1 as SGHRS and CDR2 as YFSETQ. CDR3 sequence reads: CASSLAELNTEAFF. CDR3 sequence (DNA): TGCGCCAGCAGCTTGGCGGAATTGAACACTGAAGCTTTCTTT.

The chain recombines TRBV7-9 with TRBJ1-1; unclear D gene. CDR3 size: 15 residues. Germline V gene sequence: CDR1 SEHNR, CDR2 FQNEAQ (reference sequence). The V end was cut by 5 bases, the J end by 6 bases, with 19 bases between. The chain's CDR3 is CASSPPPATGAEAFF. In DNA, the CDR3 is TGTGCCAGCAGCCCCCCGCCGGCTACCGGCGCTGAAGCTTTCTTT. The full variable domain, rest sourced from reference TRBV7-9 and TRBJ1-1, is DTGVSQNPRHKITKRGQNVTFRCDPISEHNRLYWYRQTLGQGPEFLTYFQNEAQLEKSRLLSDRFSAERPKGSFSTLEIQRTEQGDSAMYLCASSPPPATGAEAFFGQGTRLTVV.

The chain employs TRBV5-5 and TRBJ2-7; 9 nucleotides line up with TRBD1. The CDR3 totals 17 residues. Germline V CDR1 and CDR2: SGHKS, YYEKEE (reference sequence). The V segment lost 3 bases and the J segment 2 bases; nucleotides outside the gene matches: 12. Written as DNA, the CDR3 is TGTGCCAGCAGCTGGCCGGGGGACAGGGACTCACCCTACGAGCAGTACTTC. As protein: CASSWPGDRDSPYEQYF.

The chain is built from TRBV6-6 and TRBJ2-2; maybe TRBD1 (5 bases). This CDR3 spans 14 amino acids. Germline loops: CDR1 MNHNY, CDR2 SVGAGI (reference sequence). V was cut by 6 bases and J by 1 base, with 9 bases left in between. In DNA form, the CDR3 reads TGTGCCAGCAGGACAGAGCTGAACACCGGGGAGCTGTTTTTT. Amino acid sequence: CASRTELNTGELFF.

This clone occurred once. The chain joins TRBV18 to TRBJ2-7; the match to TRBD1 covers 9 bases. This CDR3 contains 14 residues. The trim removed 4 bases at V and 2 bases at J, leaving 3 bases unmatched. In germline, CDR1 is KGHSH, CDR2 LQKENI. The CDR3 protein is CASSLRQGAYEQYF. The CDR3 region has the DNA TGTGCCAGCTCACTGAGACAGGGGGCCTACGAGCAGTACTTC.

This rearrangement joins TRBV6-1 to TRBJ1-1; no reliable D call. Trimming removed 2 bases from V and 3 bases from J, with 10 bases in between. Looked up from germline, CDR1 is MNHNS and CDR2 is SASEGT. This CDR3 comprises 14 residues. In DNA, the CDR3 is TGTGCCAGCAGTGAAACCGGCGGGGACACTGAAGCTTTCTTT. It specifies CASSETGGDTEAFF.

The chain is built from TRBV19 and TRBJ1-2; weak D call: TRBD1 (6 bases). CDR3 size: 15 residues. The germline V gene has CDR1 LNHDA and CDR2 SQIVND (reference sequence). Trimming pared 4 bases from V and 7 bases from J, leaving 19 bases between. The DNA of the CDR3 is TGTGCCAGTAGTACCGTACAGCAGGGGTCGAGTGGCTACACCTTC. It yields the protein CASSTVQQGSSGYTF.

The rearrangement joins TRBV7-9 to TRBJ1-2; the D is unclear. This CDR3 is 13 amino acids long. Per the germline V gene, CDR1 is SEHNR and CDR2 is FQNEAQ (reference sequence). V was clipped by 5 bases and J by 8 bases, with 15 bases between them. The CDR3 bases are TGTGCCAGCAGCATATACAAGGAGGGAGGCTACACCTTC. Its translation: CASSIYKEGGYTF.

This rearrangement joins TRBV3-1 (or the pseudogene TRBV3-2) to TRBJ1-2, with D possibly matching TRBD1 (6 bases). Germline V gives CDR1 LGHDT, CDR2 YNNKEL (reference sequence). Trimming stripped 3 bases from V and 7 bases from J, with 9 bases between. The CDR3 sequence is 12 residues long. CDR3 bases: TGTGCCAGCAGCCAGGGACAACGTGGCTACACCTTC. Translated, it gives CASSQGQRGYTF.

This sequence joins TRBV6-6 and TRBJ1-1, with a tentative D call TRBD1 (6 bases). Germline CDR1 and CDR2: MNHNY and SVGAGI (reference sequence). Trimming took off 4 bases at V and 0 bases at J, with 12 bases between the two ends. This CDR3 contains 15 residues. In DNA form, the CDR3 reads TGTGCCAGCAGTTCAACGGACAGAATGAACACTGAAGCTTTCTTT. Protein product: CASSSTDRMNTEAFF.